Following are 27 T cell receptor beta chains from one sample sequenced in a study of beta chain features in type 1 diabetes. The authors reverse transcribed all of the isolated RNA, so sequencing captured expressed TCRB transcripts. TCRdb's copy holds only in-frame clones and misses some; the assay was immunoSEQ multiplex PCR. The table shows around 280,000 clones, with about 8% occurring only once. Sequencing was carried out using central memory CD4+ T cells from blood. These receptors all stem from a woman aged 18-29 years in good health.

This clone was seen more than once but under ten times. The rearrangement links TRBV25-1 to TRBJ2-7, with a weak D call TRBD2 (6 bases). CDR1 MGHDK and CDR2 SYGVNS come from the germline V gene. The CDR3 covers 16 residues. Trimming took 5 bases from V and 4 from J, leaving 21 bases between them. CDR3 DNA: TGTGCCAGCAGTCGGTGGGGCGGGACTTATTCTTACGAGCAGTACTTC. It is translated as CASSRWGGTYSYEQYF.

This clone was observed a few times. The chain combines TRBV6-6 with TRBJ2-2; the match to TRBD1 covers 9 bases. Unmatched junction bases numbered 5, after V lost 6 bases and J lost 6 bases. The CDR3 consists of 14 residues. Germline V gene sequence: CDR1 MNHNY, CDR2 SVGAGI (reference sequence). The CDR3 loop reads CASRRTGAAGELFF. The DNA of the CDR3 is TGTGCCAGCAGGAGGACAGGGGCGGCCGGGGAGCTGTTTTTT.

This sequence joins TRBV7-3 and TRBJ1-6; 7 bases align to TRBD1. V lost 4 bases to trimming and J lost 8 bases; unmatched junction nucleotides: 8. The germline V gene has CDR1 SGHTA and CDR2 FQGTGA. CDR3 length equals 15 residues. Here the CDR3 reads CASSWGQSRDSPLHF. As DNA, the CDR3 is TGTGCCAGCAGCTGGGGACAGTCCCGGGATTCACCCCTCCACTTT.

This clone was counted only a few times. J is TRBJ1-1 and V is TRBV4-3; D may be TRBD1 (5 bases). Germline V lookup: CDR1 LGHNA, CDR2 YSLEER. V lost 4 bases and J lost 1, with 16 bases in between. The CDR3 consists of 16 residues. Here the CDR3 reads CASSLGTDRPNTEAFF. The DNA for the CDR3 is TGCGCCAGCAGCCTTGGAACTGACAGACCGAACACTGAAGCTTTCTTT.

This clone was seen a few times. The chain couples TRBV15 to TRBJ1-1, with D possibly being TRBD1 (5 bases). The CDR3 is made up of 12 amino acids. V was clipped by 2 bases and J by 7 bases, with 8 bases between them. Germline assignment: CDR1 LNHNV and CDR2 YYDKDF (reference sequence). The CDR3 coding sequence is TGTGCCACCAGCAGACAGGGATTTGAAGCTTTCTTT. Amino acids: CATSRQGFEAFF.

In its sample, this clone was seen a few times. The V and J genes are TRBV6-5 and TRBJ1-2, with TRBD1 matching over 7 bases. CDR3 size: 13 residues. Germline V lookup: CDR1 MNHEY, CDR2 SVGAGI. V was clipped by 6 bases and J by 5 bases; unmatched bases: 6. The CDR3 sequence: CASRLQGQYGYTF. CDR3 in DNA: TGTGCCAGCAGACTACAGGGGCAGTATGGCTACACCTTC.

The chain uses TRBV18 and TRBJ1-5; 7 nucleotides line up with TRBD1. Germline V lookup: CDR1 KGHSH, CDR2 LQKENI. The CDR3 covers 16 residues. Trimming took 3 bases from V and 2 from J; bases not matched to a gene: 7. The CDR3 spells CASSPGEGARNQPQHF. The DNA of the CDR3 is TGTGCCAGCTCACCGGGTGAGGGGGCTCGCAATCAGCCCCAGCATTTT.

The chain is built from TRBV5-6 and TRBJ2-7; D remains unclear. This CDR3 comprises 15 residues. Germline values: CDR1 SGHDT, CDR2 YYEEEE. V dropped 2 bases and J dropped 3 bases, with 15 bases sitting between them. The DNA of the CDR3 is TGTGCCAGCAGCTTAGGCGGATCCGCCAACTACGAGCAGTACTTC. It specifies CASSLGGSANYEQYF.

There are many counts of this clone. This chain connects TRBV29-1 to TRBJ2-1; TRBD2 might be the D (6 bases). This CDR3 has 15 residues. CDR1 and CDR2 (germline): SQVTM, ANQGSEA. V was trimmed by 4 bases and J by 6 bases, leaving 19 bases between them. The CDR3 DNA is TGCAGCGTTGGTGGGGGGAGCGGAGCGCTCAATGAGCAGTTCTTC. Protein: CSVGGGSGALNEQFF.

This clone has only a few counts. Here the CDR3 reads CASSPGPGGPRETQYF. The CDR3 nucleotides read TGTGCCAGCAGCCCTGGGCCGGGGGGGCCCCGAGAGACCCAGTACTTC. The V gene is TRBV28, the J gene TRBJ2-5; 8 nucleotides agree with TRBD2. The germline gives CDR1 MDHEN, CDR2 SYDVKM. The V gene end was trimmed by 6 bases and the J gene end by 4 bases; junction bases not matched to a gene: 13. The CDR3 sequence is 16 residues long.

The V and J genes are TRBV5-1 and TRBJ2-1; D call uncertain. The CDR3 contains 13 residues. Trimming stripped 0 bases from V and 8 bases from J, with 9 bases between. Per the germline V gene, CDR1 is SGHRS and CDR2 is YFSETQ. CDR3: CASSLELSDEQFF. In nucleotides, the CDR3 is TGCGCCAGCAGCTTGGAGCTATCGGATGAGCAGTTCTTC.

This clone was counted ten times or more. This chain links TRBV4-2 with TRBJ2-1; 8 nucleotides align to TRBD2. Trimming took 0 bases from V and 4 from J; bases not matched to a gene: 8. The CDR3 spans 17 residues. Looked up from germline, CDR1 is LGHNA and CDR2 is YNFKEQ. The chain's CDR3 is CASSQDAGGRTYNEQFF. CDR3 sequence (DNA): TGTGCCAGCAGCCAAGATGCCGGCGGGAGGACTTACAATGAGCAGTTCTTC.

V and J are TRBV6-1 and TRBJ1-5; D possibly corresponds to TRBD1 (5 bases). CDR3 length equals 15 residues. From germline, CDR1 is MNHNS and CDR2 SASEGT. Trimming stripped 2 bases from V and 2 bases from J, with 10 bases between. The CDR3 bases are TGTGCCAGCAGTGAACAGGGTGAAGGCAATCAGCCCCAGCATTTT. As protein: CASSEQGEGNQPQHF.

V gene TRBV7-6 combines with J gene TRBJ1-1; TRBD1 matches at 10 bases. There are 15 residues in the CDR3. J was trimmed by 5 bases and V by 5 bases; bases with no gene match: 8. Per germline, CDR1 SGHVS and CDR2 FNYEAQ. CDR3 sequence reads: CASSVTGTGETEAFF. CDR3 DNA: TGTGCCAGCAGCGTGACCGGGACAGGGGAGACTGAAGCTTTCTTT.

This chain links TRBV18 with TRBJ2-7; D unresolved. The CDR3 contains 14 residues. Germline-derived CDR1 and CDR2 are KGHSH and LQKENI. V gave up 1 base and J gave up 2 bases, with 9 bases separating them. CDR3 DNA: TGTGCCAGCTCACCACAATACGGAACCTACGAGCAGTACTTC. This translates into CASSPQYGTYEQYF.

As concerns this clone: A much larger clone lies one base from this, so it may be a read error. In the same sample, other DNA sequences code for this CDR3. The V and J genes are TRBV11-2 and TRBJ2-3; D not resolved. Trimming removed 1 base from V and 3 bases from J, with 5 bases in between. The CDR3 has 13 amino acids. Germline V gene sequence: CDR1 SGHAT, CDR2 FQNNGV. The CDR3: CASSLAGTDTQYF. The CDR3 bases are TGTGCCAGCAGCTTAGCCGGGACAGATACGCAGTATTTT.

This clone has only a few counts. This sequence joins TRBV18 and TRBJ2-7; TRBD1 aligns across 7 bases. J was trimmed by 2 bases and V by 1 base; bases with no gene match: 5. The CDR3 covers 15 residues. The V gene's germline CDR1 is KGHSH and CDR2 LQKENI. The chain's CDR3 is CASSPLGQGAYEQYF. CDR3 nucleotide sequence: TGTGCCAGCTCACCACTTGGCCAGGGGGCCTACGAGCAGTACTTC.

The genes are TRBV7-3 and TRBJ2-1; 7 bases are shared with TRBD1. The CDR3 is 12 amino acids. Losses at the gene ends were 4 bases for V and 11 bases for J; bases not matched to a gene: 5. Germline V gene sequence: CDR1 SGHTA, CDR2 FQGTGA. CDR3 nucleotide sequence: TGTGCCAGCAGCTCCGGACAGGACCAGCAGTTCTTC. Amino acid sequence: CASSSGQDQQFF.

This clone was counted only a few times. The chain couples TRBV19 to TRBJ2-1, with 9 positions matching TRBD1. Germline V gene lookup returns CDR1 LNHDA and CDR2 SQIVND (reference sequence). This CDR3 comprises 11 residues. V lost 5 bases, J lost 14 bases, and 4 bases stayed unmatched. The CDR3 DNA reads TGTGCCAGTAGTCAACAGGGGGCAGAGTTCTTC. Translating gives CASSQQGAEFF.

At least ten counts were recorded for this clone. The CDR3, as DNA: TGTGCCATCAGGCTGGCGACGGACACTGAAGCTTTCTTT. This codes for CAIRLATDTEAFF. The V call is TRBV10-3, the J call TRBJ1-1; D unclear. Germline V gene data show CDR1 as ENHRY and CDR2 as SYGVKD. This CDR3 comprises 13 residues. V lost 6 bases and J lost 3, with 11 bases in between.

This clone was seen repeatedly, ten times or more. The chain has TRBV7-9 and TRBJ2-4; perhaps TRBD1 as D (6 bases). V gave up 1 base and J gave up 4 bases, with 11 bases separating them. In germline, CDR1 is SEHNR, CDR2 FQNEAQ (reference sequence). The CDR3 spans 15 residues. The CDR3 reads CASSLVQGMKNIQYF. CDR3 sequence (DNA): TGTGCCAGCAGCTTAGTACAGGGTATGAAAAACATTCAGTACTTC.

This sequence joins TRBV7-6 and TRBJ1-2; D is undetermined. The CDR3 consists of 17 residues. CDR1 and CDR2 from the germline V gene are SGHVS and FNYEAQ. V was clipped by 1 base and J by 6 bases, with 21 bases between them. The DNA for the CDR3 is TGTGCCAGCAGCTTAGAGTATCTTAACCCCGGATCCAATGGCTACACCTTC. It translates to CASSLEYLNPGSNGYTF.

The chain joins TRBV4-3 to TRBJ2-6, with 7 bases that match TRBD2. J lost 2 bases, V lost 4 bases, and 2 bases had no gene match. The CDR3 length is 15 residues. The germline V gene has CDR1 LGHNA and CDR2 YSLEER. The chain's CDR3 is CASSPREAGANVLTF. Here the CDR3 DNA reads TGCGCCAGCAGCCCCCGGGAGGCTGGGGCCAACGTCCTGACTTTC.

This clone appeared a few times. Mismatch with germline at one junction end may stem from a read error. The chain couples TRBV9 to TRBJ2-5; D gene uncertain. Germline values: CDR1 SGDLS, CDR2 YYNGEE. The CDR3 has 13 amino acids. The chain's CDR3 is CASSVALRTQQHF. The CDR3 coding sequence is TGTGCCAGCAGCGTAGCTTTGCGAACTCAGCAGCACTTC. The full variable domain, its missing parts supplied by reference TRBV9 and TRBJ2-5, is DSGVTQTPKHLITATGQRVTLRCSPRSGDLSVYWYQQSLDQGLQFLIQYYNGEERAKGNILERFSAQQFPDLHSELNLSSLELGDSALYFCASSVALRTQQHFGPGTRLLVL.

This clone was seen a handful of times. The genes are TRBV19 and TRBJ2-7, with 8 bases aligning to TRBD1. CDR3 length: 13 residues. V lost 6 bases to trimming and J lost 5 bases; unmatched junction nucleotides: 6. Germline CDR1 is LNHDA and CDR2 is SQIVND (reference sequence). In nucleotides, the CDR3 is TGTGCCAGTAGCCGCGACAGGGGAGACGAGCAGTACTTC. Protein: CASSRDRGDEQYF.

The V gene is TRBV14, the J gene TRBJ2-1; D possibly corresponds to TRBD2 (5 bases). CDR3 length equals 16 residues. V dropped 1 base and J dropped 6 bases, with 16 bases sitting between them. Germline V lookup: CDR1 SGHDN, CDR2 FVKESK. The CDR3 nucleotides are TGTGCCAGCAGCCAAGTGGCCGGAGCAAGCGGCAATGAGCAGTTCTTC. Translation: CASSQVAGASGNEQFF.

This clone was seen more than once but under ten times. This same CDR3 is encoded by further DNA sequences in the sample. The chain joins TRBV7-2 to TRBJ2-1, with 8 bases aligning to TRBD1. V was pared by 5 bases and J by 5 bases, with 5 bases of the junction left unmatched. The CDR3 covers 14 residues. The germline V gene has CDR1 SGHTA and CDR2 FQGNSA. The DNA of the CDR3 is TGTGCCAGCAGCCTCACAGGGGGTGACAATGAGCAGTTCTTC. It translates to CASSLTGGDNEQFF.